This T cell receptor (beta chain) was captured by sequencing in a study of blood T cell repertoires in COVID-19. Study overall: Specimens from acute and convalescent COVID-19 originated in the United States, Italy and Spain. Nucleic acid was either cDNA or gDNA, and it came from T cells, B-cell-depleted T cells, or PBMCs.

With V trimmed by 3 bases and J by 2 bases, 3 bases remained unmatched. The CDR3 loop spans 15 amino acids. Germline-derived CDR1 and CDR2 are ENHRY and SYGVKD. Methods used by the authors: The authors estimated nucleated cell counts from reference gene primer amplification. Generated by immunoSEQ multiplex PCR, the TCRdb table keeps only in-frame clones and is missing some. D and trimming come from the DNA, and the V and J calls and clone size come from that table. This table holds some 270,000 clones, about 91% found once. The source is a middle-aged woman who had recovered from COVID-19. This chain links TRBV10-3 with TRBJ1-5, with 8 bases matching TRBD1. The sample comprised peripheral blood. The CDR3 region is CAISDPGGGNQPQHF. DNA of the CDR3: TGTGCCATCAGTGACCCAGGGGGCGGCAATCAGCCCCAGCATTTT.